The 17 T cell receptor beta chains in this list originate from one sample, sequenced in a study of T cell changes during pregnancy in multiple sclerosis. Using immunoSEQ multiplex PCR, the repertoire was profiled, and TCRdb retains in-frame clones only, with some absent. The sample shows about 40,000 clones, about 92% of them seen only once. The sample was CD8+ T cells from peripheral blood mononuclear cells, taken in the third trimester of pregnancy. The receptors were gathered from a female donor with multiple sclerosis, enrolled in a pregnancy study.

The chain combines TRBV6-1 with TRBJ1-2; 8 bases are shared with TRBD1. This CDR3 has 12 residues. V was clipped by 4 bases and J by 13 bases; unmatched bases: 8. The germline gives CDR1 MNHNS, CDR2 SASEGT. CDR3 nucleotides: TGTGCCAGCAGTGCCTATCACACAGGGGGCACCTTC. Residues: CASSAYHTGGTF.

The chain carries TRBV14 and TRBJ1-2; D gene unclear. The V gene's germline CDR1 is SGHDN and CDR2 FVKESK. The length of the CDR3 is 15 residues. The V and J ends lost 1 base and 5 bases respectively, with 14 bases between them. The CDR3 protein is CASSQAVPGKYGYTF. The CDR3 coding sequence is TGTGCCAGCAGCCAAGCCGTTCCGGGAAAGTATGGCTACACCTTC.

V and J are TRBV11-2 and TRBJ2-3; weak D call: TRBD1 (5 bases). The CDR3 has 13 residues. V dropped 1 base and J dropped 4 bases, with 6 bases sitting between them. The germline CDR1 and CDR2 sequences are SGHAT and FQNNGV. In DNA form, the CDR3 reads TGTGCCAGCAGCTTAGGGACATCAGATACGCAGTATTTT. Protein sequence: CASSLGTSDTQYF. Complete variable domain (other parts from reference TRBV11-2 and TRBJ2-3): EAGVAQSPRYKIIEKRQSVAFWCNPISGHATLYWYQQILGQGPKLLIQFQNNGVVDDSQLPKDRFSAERLKGVDSTLKIQPAKLEDSAVYLCASSLGTSDTQYFGPGTRLTVL.

The V gene is TRBV29-1, the J gene TRBJ2-1; TRBD2 is a possible D gene (6 bases). Germline V gene sequence: CDR1 SQVTM, CDR2 ANQGSEA. The CDR3 contains 12 residues. Trimming cost V 7 bases and J 9 bases, with 16 bases left between them. This CDR3 is CSADPGDSEQFF. CDR3 DNA sequence: TGCAGCGCTGACCCGGGAGACAGTGAGCAGTTCTTC.

The chain joins TRBV2 to TRBJ1-1; TRBD1 is a possible D gene (5 bases). Germline CDR1 is SNHLY and CDR2 is FYNNEI. The CDR3 has 12 residues. Trimming removed 11 bases from V and 4 bases from J, with 14 bases in between. The CDR3 nucleotides read TGTGCCGCGCACAGGTACGGCACTGAAGCTTTCTTT. Its translation is CAAHRYGTEAFF. Drawing the rest from reference TRBV2 and TRBJ1-1, the complete variable domain is EPEVTQTPSHQVTQMGQEVILRCVPISNHLYFYWYRQILGQKVEFLVSFYNNEISEKSEIFDDQFSVERPDGSNFTLKIRSTKLEDSAMYFCAAHRYGTEAFFGQGTRLTVV.

The chain links TRBV27 to TRBJ2-3, with D possibly matching TRBD2 (6 bases). The V and J ends lost 4 bases and 2 bases respectively, with 19 bases between them. This CDR3 comprises 17 residues. Germline V gene sequence: CDR1 MNHEY, CDR2 SMNVEV (reference sequence). The CDR3 DNA follows: TGTGCCAGCAGTTCCCTAGGACGCGGGGTCGTCACAGATACGCAGTATTTT. It is translated as CASSSLGRGVVTDTQYF.

The chain employs TRBV20-1 and TRBJ2-7; unclear D gene. V gave up 5 bases and J gave up 3 bases, with 5 bases separating them. The germline V gene encodes CDR1 DFQATT and CDR2 SNEGSKA (reference sequence). This CDR3 spans 10 amino acids. The CDR3 region has the DNA TGCAGTGCTTCCCGCTACGAGCAGTACTTC. As protein: CSASRYEQYF.

The CDR3 is CASSLASREYGFENEQFF. The CDR3 coding sequence is TGTGCCAGCAGCTTAGCGTCCAGGGAATATGGTTTCGAGAATGAGCAGTTCTTC. V usage is TRBV7-6 and J usage is TRBJ2-1, with a tentative D call TRBD1 (5 bases). V lost 0 bases, J lost 7 bases, and 22 bases lay in between. Germline V CDR1 and CDR2: SGHVS, FNYEAQ. The CDR3 is 18 amino acids.

The chain recombines TRBV19 with TRBJ1-4; 8 bases map to TRBD1. Germline V gene sequence: CDR1 LNHDA, CDR2 SQIVND (reference sequence). The CDR3 sequence is 15 residues long. The junction had 10 bases not matched to a gene; V was cut back by 8 bases and J by 5 bases. As DNA, the CDR3 is TGTGCCAGTTGCAACGACAGGGGAGCAAATGAAAAACTGTTTTTT. Translated, it gives CASCNDRGANEKLFF.

The chain combines TRBV15 with TRBJ1-6; 9 bases are a match to TRBD1. Germline assignment: CDR1 LNHNV and CDR2 YYDKDF (reference sequence). This CDR3 is 16 amino acids long. V dropped 7 bases and J dropped 4; count of bases not matched to a gene: 8. The CDR3 loop is CATNLKDRGYNSPLHF. CDR3 bases: TGTGCCACCAATCTGAAAGACAGGGGGTATAATTCACCCCTCCACTTT.

This CDR3 reads CASIRRKNDTEAFF. As DNA, the CDR3 is TGCGCCAGCATCCGGAGGAAGAACGACACTGAAGCTTTCTTT. This sequence joins TRBV10-1 and TRBJ1-1; D ambiguous. Trimming took off 7 bases at V and 3 bases at J, with 15 bases between the two ends. CDR3 length: 14 amino acids. Germline V gene lookup returns CDR1 WNHNN and CDR2 SYGVQD (reference sequence).

This chain connects TRBV13 to TRBJ1-1, with 7 bases lining up with TRBD1. The CDR3 totals 16 residues. Germline lookup yields CDR1 PRHDT and CDR2 FYEKMQ (reference sequence). J lost 0 bases, V lost 0 bases, and 4 bases had no gene match. The CDR3 DNA follows: TGTGCCAGCAGCTTAGGACAGGGGCTCATGAACACTGAAGCTTTCTTT. Residues: CASSLGQGLMNTEAFF.

J is TRBJ2-1 and V is TRBV4-1; the match to TRBD2 covers 7 bases. The V and J ends lost 4 bases and 6 bases, in that order; junction bases with no gene match: 6. CDR3 size: 14 residues. CDR1 and CDR2 from the germline V gene are MGHRA and YSYEKL. The CDR3 loop is CASSPGGGRNEQFF. CDR3 nucleotide sequence: TGCGCCAGCAGCCCAGGCGGGGGACGCAATGAGCAGTTCTTC.

The chain recombines TRBV4-2 with TRBJ2-5; a possible D gene is TRBD1 (6 bases). CDR3 length: 16 residues. Per germline, CDR1 LGHNA and CDR2 YNFKEQ. V was cut by 3 bases and J by 3 bases, with 17 bases left in between. The CDR3 region has the DNA TGTGCCAGCAGCCAGGCCCAGGGGTCGCCAGAAGAGACCCAGTACTTC. Its translation is CASSQAQGSPEETQYF.

The genes are TRBV11-2 and TRBJ2-3; D might be TRBD2 (6 bases). Deletions cut 5 bases from V and 6 bases from J, with 21 bases between. From germline, CDR1 is SGHAT and CDR2 FQNNGV. CDR3 length: 16 amino acids. Here the CDR3 reads CASSLEGGFSADTQYF. The CDR3, as DNA: TGTGCCAGCAGCCTCGAAGGAGGGTTTAGCGCGGATACGCAGTATTTT.

V usage is TRBV7-9 and J usage is TRBJ2-7; 7 nucleotides agree with TRBD1. The length of the CDR3 is 15 residues. In germline, CDR1 is SEHNR, CDR2 FQNEAQ (reference sequence). V shed 4 bases, J shed 0 bases, and the junction held 6 bases outside the gene matches. CDR3 DNA sequence: TGTGCCAGCAGCTCCCACAGGGGCGCCTCCTACGAGCAGTACTTC. Its protein product is CASSSHRGASYEQYF. The entire variable domain, with the rest obtained from reference TRBV7-9 and TRBJ2-7, is as follows: DTGVSQNPRHKITKRGQNVTFRCDPISEHNRLYWYRQTLGQGPEFLTYFQNEAQLEKSRLLSDRFSAERPKGSFSTLEIQRTEQGDSAMYLCASSSHRGASYEQYFGPGTRLTVT.

This clone was observed once. This sequence joins TRBV19 and TRBJ1-3, with 7 positions matching TRBD1. CDR3 length: 16 amino acids. J was trimmed by 0 bases and V by 7 bases; bases with no gene match: 9. The V gene's germline CDR1 is LNHDA and CDR2 SQIVND (reference sequence). The CDR3 loop reads CASTPRDSLSGNTIYF. For the CDR3, the DNA is TGTGCCAGTACCCCAAGGGACAGCCTCTCTGGAAACACCATATATTTT. The full variable domain, completed using reference TRBV19 and TRBJ1-3, is DGGITQSPKYLFRKEGQNVTLSCEQNLNHDAMYWYRQDPGQGLRLIYYSQIVNDFQKGDIAEGYSVSREKKESFPLTVTSAQKNPTAFYLCASTPRDSLSGNTIYFGEGSWLTVV.